These 27 T cell receptor beta chains were sequenced from one sample in a study of blood T cell repertoires in COVID-19. Sequencing used immunoSEQ multiplex PCR; TCRdb keeps in-frame clones, though not all of them. The sample comprises about 220,000 clones, around 84% of which are singletons, and 9.5% to 15% rests with the top ten. The source material was peripheral blood. All receptors come from a human donor in a cohort sampled during active COVID-19.

This sequence joins TRBV6-5 and TRBJ1-1; no reliable D call. In germline, CDR1 is MNHEY, CDR2 SVGAGI. CDR3 size: 13 residues. V lost 6 bases to trimming and J lost 4 bases, with 12 bases between them. The CDR3 DNA reads TGTGCCAGCAGCCCCCCCGGGAGCACTGAAGCTTTCTTT. This gives the protein CASSPPGSTEAFF.

The chain links TRBV29-1 to TRBJ1-1; a weak D match, TRBD1 (6 bases). CDR3 length: 12 amino acids. V lost 3 bases to trimming and J lost 8 bases, with 13 bases between them. CDR1 and CDR2 from the germline V gene are SQVTM and ANQGSEA. The CDR3: CSVERRGGEAFF. DNA of the CDR3: TGCAGCGTTGAGAGGAGGGGGGGGGAAGCTTTCTTT.

The chain is built from TRBV6-1 and TRBJ2-5, with TRBD2 identical over 13 bases. CDR3 length equals 16 residues. Per germline, CDR1 MNHNS and CDR2 SASEGT. V gave up 6 bases and J gave up 4 bases; unmatched junction bases: 8. The chain's CDR3 is CASREIRTSGRETQYF. DNA for the CDR3: TGTGCCAGCAGAGAAATAAGGACTAGCGGGAGAGAGACCCAGTACTTC.

This clone has more than one count but fewer than ten. This chain uses TRBV5-4 with TRBJ2-5; the match to TRBD2 covers 7 bases. The germline CDR1 and CDR2 sequences are SGHNT and YYREEE (reference sequence). This CDR3 comprises 15 residues. V lost 3 bases and J lost 4; bases outside the gene matches: 9. CDR3 DNA: TGTGCCAGCAGCTGGAAGCGGGGCGCGGCAGAGACCCAGTACTTC. Protein product: CASSWKRGAAETQYF.

The CDR3 protein is CASSSGQGLSGYTF. CDR3 DNA: TGTGCCAGCAGTTCAGGACAGGGACTTTCTGGCTACACCTTC. The rearrangement joins TRBV6-5 to TRBJ1-2, with 8 bases identical to TRBD1. Germline V CDR1 and CDR2: MNHEY, SVGAGI. The ends lost 4 bases at V and 7 bases at J; junction bases unmatched: 8. The CDR3 contains 14 residues.

The genes are TRBV5-1 and TRBJ2-5; 8 bases map to TRBD1. The CDR3 covers 14 residues. Germline V gene lookup returns CDR1 SGHRS and CDR2 YFSETQ. V dropped 2 bases and J dropped 3; count of bases not matched to a gene: 3. This CDR3 reads CASSFRTGKETQYF. Here the CDR3 DNA reads TGCGCCAGCAGCTTTCGGACAGGGAAAGAGACCCAGTACTTC.

The V gene is TRBV19, the J gene TRBJ2-4; a possible D gene is TRBD2 (5 bases). Looked up from germline, CDR1 is LNHDA and CDR2 is SQIVND (reference sequence). This CDR3 is built from 18 residues. Deletions cut 5 bases from V and 3 bases from J, with 23 bases between. In DNA, the CDR3 is TGTGCCAGTAGTCCCCGTCAAAGTGCGGGCAGCTTCAAAAACATTCAGTACTTC. Residues: CASSPRQSAGSFKNIQYF.

V and J are TRBV9 and TRBJ1-1; maybe TRBD1 (5 bases). Germline assignment: CDR1 SGDLS and CDR2 YYNGEE. The germline V and J ends were trimmed by 3 bases and 5 bases, with 11 bases remaining between them. The CDR3 runs 13 residues. The CDR3 DNA follows: TGTGCCAGCAGCGGCGTGGAGGGGACTGAAGCTTTCTTT. Protein product: CASSGVEGTEAFF.

The rearrangement links TRBV27 to TRBJ2-2, with D tentatively TRBD2 (5 bases). This CDR3 is built from 17 residues. The V and J ends lost 4 bases and 5 bases respectively, with 20 bases between them. The V gene's germline CDR1 is MNHEY and CDR2 SMNVEV (reference sequence). CDR3 bases: TGTGCCAGCAGTTCCCTATTTTCGGGGAAGGGAACCGGGGAGCTGTTTTTT. It is translated as CASSSLFSGKGTGELFF.

The chain links TRBV28 to TRBJ1-4, with D uncertain. V was cut by 7 bases and J by 3 bases, with 15 bases left in between. This CDR3 contains 15 residues. Germline V gene lookup returns CDR1 MDHEN and CDR2 SYDVKM. CDR3 sequence: CASTPNAGSNEKLFF. As DNA, the CDR3 is TGTGCCAGCACCCCCAACGCGGGGTCTAATGAAAAACTGTTTTTT.

This chain joins TRBV3-1 (or the pseudogene TRBV3-2) and TRBJ2-5; no firm D call. The CDR3 sequence is 15 residues long. V dropped 0 bases and J dropped 5 bases, with 13 bases sitting between them. Germline-derived CDR1 and CDR2 are LGHDT and YNNKEL (reference sequence). The chain's CDR3 is CASSQDLSQAETQYF. The CDR3 region has the DNA TGTGCCAGCAGCCAAGATCTGTCGCAGGCGGAGACCCAGTACTTC.

This clone occurred once. This rearrangement joins TRBV28 to TRBJ2-2; possibly TRBD2 for D (5 bases). The CDR3 is 15 residues long. Germline assignment: CDR1 MDHEN and CDR2 SYDVKM. V lost 6 bases and J 2 bases, leaving 13 bases between the germline ends. CDR3 DNA sequence: TGTGCCAGCAGGCCTCGGGAAGTTAACACCGGGGAGCTGTTTTTT. This gives the protein CASRPREVNTGELFF.

V gene TRBV6-1 combines with J gene TRBJ2-1; TRBD2 aligns across 11 bases. Trimming took 4 bases from V and 3 from J; bases not matched to a gene: 8. Germline V CDR1 and CDR2: MNHNS, SASEGT. CDR3 length equals 17 residues. The CDR3 is CASSVPGLAAFYNEQFF. The DNA of the CDR3 is TGTGCCAGCAGTGTTCCGGGACTAGCGGCGTTCTACAATGAGCAGTTCTTC.

The chain carries TRBV2 and TRBJ1-1; the D gene is possibly TRBD1 (5 bases). Germline CDR1 SNHLY, CDR2 FYNNEI. The germline V and J ends were trimmed by 6 bases and 1 base, with 9 bases remaining between them. The CDR3 is 13 residues long. In DNA form, the CDR3 reads TGTGCCAGCAGGTTAACAGGGAACACTGAAGCTTTCTTT. Translated: CASRLTGNTEAFF.

J is TRBJ1-1 and V is TRBV6-5, with a weak D call TRBD1 (5 bases). Between the trimmed V and J ends, which lost 6 bases and 5 bases, there was a span of 16 bases. The germline V gene has CDR1 MNHEY and CDR2 SVGAGI. CDR3 length: 14 amino acids. CDR3: CASSITGLLTEAFF. DNA of the CDR3: TGTGCCAGCAGCATAACGGGACTGTTGACTGAAGCTTTCTTT.

V usage is TRBV5-1 and J usage is TRBJ1-4; 10 bases are shared with TRBD1. With V trimmed by 0 bases and J by 7 bases, 3 bases remained unmatched. The CDR3 consists of 15 residues. Germline V CDR1 and CDR2: SGHRS, YFSETQ. The CDR3 DNA reads TGCGCCAGCAGCTTGGACGGGACAGGGGTTGAAAAACTGTTTTTT. Translation: CASSLDGTGVEKLFF. Filled out from reference TRBV5-1 and TRBJ1-4, the complete variable domain reads KAGVTQTPRYLIKTRGQQVTLSCSPISGHRSVSWYQQTPGQGLQFLFEYFSETQRNKGNFPGRFSGRQFSNSRSEMNVSTLELGDSALYLCASSLDGTGVEKLFFGSGTQLSVL.

This clone was counted a few times. V gene TRBV3-1 (or the pseudogene TRBV3-2) combines with J gene TRBJ2-7; D remains unclear. The CDR3 has 14 residues. Germline V CDR1 and CDR2: LGHDT, YNNKEL (reference sequence). V was cut by 4 bases and J by 3 bases, with 13 bases left in between. CDR3 residues: CASSLRYKLYEQYF. Written as DNA, the CDR3 is TGTGCCAGCAGCCTTAGATATAAGCTCTACGAGCAGTACTTC.

The V gene is TRBV11-2, the J gene TRBJ2-1, with 7 positions matching TRBD1. Unmatched junction bases numbered 10, after V lost 4 bases and J lost 7 bases. CDR1 and CDR2 from the germline V gene are SGHAT and FQNNGV. The CDR3 consists of 15 residues. The CDR3 protein is CASSSSPGQPNEQFF. Here the CDR3 DNA reads TGTGCCAGCAGCTCCTCTCCGGGACAGCCAAATGAGCAGTTCTTC.

This chain joins TRBV5-6 and TRBJ2-1, with 10 bases fitting TRBD1. The J segment lost 8 bases and the V segment lost 0 bases, leaving 11 bases of the junction unmatched. Germline V gene lookup returns CDR1 SGHDT and CDR2 YYEEEE. The CDR3 covers 17 residues. The CDR3 DNA is TGTGCCAGCAGCTTGGACGCTGACAGGGGGCGTTGGTATGAGCAGTTCTTC. Translation gives CASSLDADRGRWYEQFF.

This chain links TRBV5-3 with TRBJ2-7; D not resolved. TRBV5-3 is flagged as an ORF with uncertain function. The CDR3 has 12 amino acids. With 0 bases removed from V and 10 bases from J, the gap between germline ends came to 11 bases. CDR3 loop: CARSLDTSLQYF. In nucleotides, the CDR3 is TGTGCCAGAAGCTTGGATACGTCCCTACAGTACTTC.

This clone was seen a few times. The chain links TRBV3-1 (or the pseudogene TRBV3-2) to TRBJ2-1; 9 bases are a match to TRBD2. This CDR3 is 16 amino acids long. Per germline, CDR1 LGHDT and CDR2 YNNKEL (reference sequence). J lost 7 bases, V lost 1 base, and 8 bases had no gene match. The CDR3 coding sequence is TGTGCCAGCAGCCAAGCCGGCGCGGGGGGGCCGAATGAGCAGTTCTTC. This translates into CASSQAGAGGPNEQFF.

V usage is TRBV7-9 and J usage is TRBJ2-1, with 10 bases identical to TRBD2. The CDR3 sequence is 16 residues long. The germline CDR1 and CDR2 sequences are SEHNR and FQNEAQ (reference sequence). Germline trimming cut 4 bases from V and 3 bases from J; bases unmatched to any gene: 6. The CDR3 sequence: CASSSWTSGLYNEQFF. The CDR3 DNA reads TGTGCCAGCAGCTCTTGGACTAGCGGCCTCTACAATGAGCAGTTCTTC.

This rearrangement joins TRBV18 to TRBJ1-1; D remains unclear. V dropped 0 bases and J dropped 5 bases, with 16 bases sitting between them. Germline V gene sequence: CDR1 KGHSH, CDR2 LQKENI. CDR3 length equals 16 residues. In DNA, the CDR3 is TGTGCCAGCTCACCACCACCGTCGGTGAGGGATACTGAAGCTTTCTTT. This sequence encodes CASSPPPSVRDTEAFF.

CDR3: CASSPNQKAFF. The CDR3 DNA follows: TGTGCCAGCAGCCCCAACCAGAAAGCTTTCTTT. The chain couples TRBV28 to TRBJ1-1; no definite D call. CDR1 MDHEN and CDR2 SYDVKM come from the germline V gene. The CDR3 has 11 residues. The V and J ends lost 6 bases and 9 bases respectively, with 11 bases between them.

The gene calls are TRBV15 and TRBJ1-5; D gene unclear. The V gene's germline CDR1 is LNHNV and CDR2 YYDKDF (reference sequence). Trimming left V 0 bases short and J 3 bases short, with 21 bases between. The CDR3 spans 19 residues. The DNA for the CDR3 is TGTGCCACCAGCAGAGATCTCGGCGGTGGCAGCTTGGCCAATCAGCCCCAGCATTTT. Amino acids: CATSRDLGGGSLANQPQHF. Drawing the rest from reference TRBV15 and TRBJ1-5, the complete variable domain is DAMVIQNPRYQVTQFGKPVTLSCSQTLNHNVMYWYQQKSSQAPKLLFHYYDKDFNNEADTPDNFQSRRPNTSFCFLDIRSPGLGDTAMYLCATSRDLGGGSLANQPQHFGDGTRLSIL.

The chain joins TRBV18 to TRBJ1-1; 10 bases agree with TRBD1. V gave up 6 bases and J gave up 1 base; unmatched junction bases: 11. Per the germline V gene, CDR1 is KGHSH and CDR2 is LQKENI. This CDR3 is built from 17 residues. CDR3 sequence reads: CASSSTGGGIENTEAFF. CDR3 nucleotide sequence: TGTGCCAGCTCTTCGACAGGGGGCGGGATAGAGAACACTGAAGCTTTCTTT.

This CDR3 reads CASSFQGASITNIQYF. CDR3 nucleotides: TGCGCCAGCAGCTTTCAGGGGGCCAGCATAACAAACATTCAGTACTTC. The chain is built from TRBV5-1 and TRBJ2-4, with 8 bases fitting TRBD1. The CDR3 is made up of 16 amino acids. Germline CDR1 reads SGHRS; CDR2 reads YFSETQ. After removal of 2 bases from V and 6 bases from J, the junction contained 10 bases not matched to a gene.